The 23 T cell receptor beta chains below come from one sample, sequenced in a study of cytomegalovirus exposure and HLA in healthy donors. PCR involved 60 Vbeta and 13 Jbeta primers. Some clones are missing from TCRdb's copy, which holds only in-frame ones; the method was immunoSEQ multiplex PCR. The data show tens of thousands of clones, with 55% to 75% seen just once and 9% to 13% held by the top ten. Sequencing was done on a sample of PBMCs. Receptors were obtained from a woman in her 40s in good health and CMV-seropositive.

The chain combines TRBV2 with TRBJ2-1; 12 nucleotides match TRBD2. Germline CDR1 SNHLY, CDR2 FYNNEI. Trimming cost V 6 bases and J 6 bases; bases outside gene matches: 6. The CDR3 totals 15 residues. The CDR3 region is CASRATSGGLNEQFF. The CDR3 DNA reads as TGTGCCAGCAGGGCGACTAGCGGGGGTCTCAATGAGCAGTTCTTC.

This clone was recorded a few times. The chain joins TRBV7-3 to TRBJ1-1, with a possible D match to TRBD1 (6 bases). The CDR3 length is 12 residues. Trimming took 4 bases from V and 9 from J, leaving 12 bases between them. Germline V gives CDR1 SGHTA, CDR2 FQGTGA. As DNA, the CDR3 is TGTGCCAGCAGCTCCTCAGACAGGAAAGCTTTCTTT. Protein sequence: CASSSSDRKAFF.

This chain joins TRBV6-1 and TRBJ2-1; no definite D call. The CDR3 is made up of 15 amino acids. The germline V gene encodes CDR1 MNHNS and CDR2 SASEGT. V was pared by 3 bases and J by 9 bases, with 18 bases between. The CDR3 loop is CASSDTWRSSIEQFF. CDR3 nucleotides: TGTGCCAGCAGTGATACCTGGCGGAGTAGTATTGAGCAGTTCTTC.

V and J are TRBV5-5 and TRBJ1-5; no definite D call. Germline loops: CDR1 SGHKS, CDR2 YYEKEE (reference sequence). This CDR3 region has 16 residues. V dropped 4 bases and J dropped 2 bases, with 16 bases sitting between them. The CDR3 sequence: CASSPTLAGGNQPQHF. CDR3 coding DNA: TGTGCCAGCAGCCCAACCTTGGCCGGAGGCAATCAGCCCCAGCATTTT.

This clone was seen a few times. CDR3 region: CASSGAPNTDTQYF. The CDR3 coding sequence is TGTGCCAGCAGTGGGGCCCCAAACACAGATACGCAGTATTTT. The genes are TRBV7-3 and TRBJ2-3; TRBD1 is a possible D gene (5 bases). V was pared by 6 bases and J by 2 bases, with 12 bases between. Looked up from germline, CDR1 is SGHTA and CDR2 is FQGTGA. The CDR3 has 14 amino acids.

The chain recombines TRBV11-3 with TRBJ2-7; D gene ambiguous. The CDR3 runs to 17 residues. Germline values: CDR1 SGHNT, CDR2 YENEEA. V was cut by 1 base and J by 3 bases, with 19 bases left in between. CDR3 sequence reads: CASSLVLSERNGYEQYF. The CDR3 coding sequence is TGTGCCAGCAGCTTAGTCCTTTCTGAGAGAAACGGCTACGAGCAGTACTTC. Combining the CDR3 with reference TRBV11-3 and TRBJ2-7 gives the whole variable domain EAGVVQSPRYKIIEKKQPVAFWCNPISGHNTLYWYLQNLGQGPELLIRYENEEAVDDSQLPKDRFSAERLKGVDSTLKIQPAELGDSAVYLCASSLVLSERNGYEQYFGPGTRLTVT.

The chain is built from TRBV9 and TRBJ2-3, with D possibly TRBD2 on 7 matching bases. Germline lookup yields CDR1 SGDLS and CDR2 YYNGEE. This CDR3 contains 16 residues. The ends were cut back, 0 bases at V and 3 bases at J, with 14 bases in the middle. CDR3 protein: CASSVVNGGPTDTQYF. In DNA, the CDR3 is TGTGCCAGCAGCGTAGTAAACGGGGGGCCTACAGATACGCAGTATTTT.

The V and J genes are TRBV19 and TRBJ2-3; 9 nucleotides match TRBD2. After removal of 4 bases from V and 6 bases from J, the junction contained 11 bases not matched to a gene. This CDR3 spans 16 amino acids. Germline-derived CDR1 and CDR2 are LNHDA and SQIVND (reference sequence). The chain's CDR3 is CASSTLPGTSRDTQYF. The CDR3 DNA reads as TGTGCCAGTAGTACCCTACCCGGGACTAGCCGCGATACGCAGTATTTT.

In this sample, this clone turned up a few times. The rearrangement links TRBV30 to TRBJ2-2; a weak D match, TRBD1 (5 bases). The V and J ends lost 0 bases and 5 bases respectively, with 10 bases between them. The CDR3 runs to 14 residues. Germline loops: CDR1 GTSNPN, CDR2 SVGIG (reference sequence). In DNA, the CDR3 is TGTGCCTGGAGTGTCCCGACAGAGACCGGGGAGCTGTTTTTT. This translates into CAWSVPTETGELFF. The whole variable domain, remainder taken from reference TRBV30 and TRBJ2-2, is SQTIHQWPATLVQPVGSPLSLECTVEGTSNPNLYWYRQAAGRGLQLLFYSVGIGQISSEVPQNLSASRPQDRQFILSSKKLLLSDSGFYLCAWSVPTETGELFFGEGSRLTVL.

This chain links TRBV9 with TRBJ1-6, with a tentative D call TRBD1 (6 bases). The CDR3 has 15 residues. The germline gives CDR1 SGDLS, CDR2 YYNGEE. V lost 0 bases, J lost 7 bases, and 11 bases lay in between. The CDR3 DNA follows: TGTGCCAGCAGCGTAGACTCCGGGACAAATTCACCCCTCCACTTT. It specifies CASSVDSGTNSPLHF.

The CDR3 is CASILMGLQGSGYTF. Here the CDR3 DNA reads TGTGCCAGCATCCTAATGGGTTTACAGGGTTCGGGCTACACCTTC. The rearrangement links TRBV5-4 to TRBJ1-2; the D gene is possibly TRBD1 (6 bases). The germline V and J ends were trimmed by 6 bases and 8 bases, with 23 bases remaining between them. This CDR3 region has 15 residues. CDR1 is SGHNT, CDR2 YYREEE, per germline (reference sequence). The full variable domain, with the rest looked up from reference TRBV5-4 and TRBJ1-2, is ETGVTQSPTHLIKTRGQQVTLRCSSQSGHNTVSWYQQALGQGPQFIFQYYREEENGRGNFPPRFSGLQFPNYSSELNVNALELDDSALYLCASILMGLQGSGYTFGSGTRLTVV.

This clone was detected only once. The chain employs TRBV6-6 and TRBJ1-3, with D perhaps TRBD1 (5 bases). This CDR3 is built from 15 residues. V was shortened by 0 bases and J by 10 bases, with 16 bases between the two germline ends. Germline CDR1 and CDR2: MNHNY and SVGAGI (reference sequence). The CDR3 bases are TGTGCCAGCAGTTACTCGGGGGGTGCCTTGGGGACCATATATTTT. As protein: CASSYSGGALGTIYF.

The chain combines TRBV15 with TRBJ2-7; D perhaps matches TRBD2 (5 bases). Between the trimmed V and J ends, which lost 2 bases and 7 bases, there was a span of 9 bases. CDR1 is LNHNV and CDR2 is YYDKDF in the germline V gene (reference sequence). The CDR3 has 12 amino acids. CDR3 protein: CATSRKGEEQYF. CDR3 coding DNA: TGTGCCACCAGCAGAAAGGGAGAAGAGCAGTACTTC.

The rearrangement links TRBV5-1 to TRBJ1-6; 7 bases align to TRBD1. CDR3 length equals 15 residues. With V trimmed by 0 bases and J by 6 bases, 3 bases remained unmatched. Germline V gives CDR1 SGHRS, CDR2 YFSETQ. The CDR3 nucleotides are TGCGCCAGCAGCTTGGAGGGGACAGCTAATTCACCCCTCCACTTT. It codes for CASSLEGTANSPLHF. Based on the CDR3 plus reference TRBV5-1 and TRBJ1-6, the full variable domain is KAGVTQTPRYLIKTRGQQVTLSCSPISGHRSVSWYQQTPGQGLQFLFEYFSETQRNKGNFPGRFSGRQFSNSRSEMNVSTLELGDSALYLCASSLEGTANSPLHFGNGTRLTVT.

V is TRBV5-1 and J is TRBJ2-1; a weak D match, TRBD2 (6 bases). This CDR3 comprises 14 residues. The ends were cut back, 2 bases at V and 9 bases at J, with 15 bases in the middle. Germline lookup yields CDR1 SGHRS and CDR2 YFSETQ. The CDR3 region has the DNA TGCGCCAGCAGCTTAGAGGGAGGAGTTACTGAGCAGTTCTTC. This gives the protein CASSLEGGVTEQFF.

V is TRBV19 and J is TRBJ1-2, with 7 bases lining up with TRBD1. Trimming removed 7 bases from V and 4 bases from J; junction bases left unmatched: 6. Germline CDR1 is LNHDA and CDR2 is SQIVND (reference sequence). The CDR3 consists of 13 residues. CDR3 in DNA: TGTGCCAGTAAAACCCCAGGGGGCTATGGCTACACCTTC. Its translation: CASKTPGGYGYTF.

This chain connects TRBV5-5 to TRBJ1-2; D call uncertain. V lost 2 bases and J lost 0, with 8 bases in between. Germline loops: CDR1 SGHKS, CDR2 YYEKEE (reference sequence). There are 14 residues in the CDR3. Here the CDR3 reads CASSFTATNYGYTF. The CDR3 region has the DNA TGTGCCAGCAGCTTCACAGCTACTAACTATGGCTACACCTTC.

There are a few counts of this clone. V is TRBV7-8 and J is TRBJ1-2; 10 bases fit TRBD1. Germline trimming cut 5 bases from V and 4 bases from J; bases unmatched to any gene: 13. Germline CDR1 SGHVS, CDR2 FQNEAQ. The length of the CDR3 is 17 residues. CDR3 bases: TGTGCCAGCAGCCGGTCCGGGACAGGGGAAGCCGGCTATGGCTACACCTTC. Amino acids: CASSRSGTGEAGYGYTF. The full variable domain, with the rest looked up from reference TRBV7-8 and TRBJ1-2, is GAGVSQSPRYKVAKRGQDVALRCDPISGHVSLFWYQQALGQGPEFLTYFQNEAQLDKSGLPSDRFFAERPEGSVSTLKIQRTQQEDSAVYLCASSRSGTGEAGYGYTFGSGTRLTVV.

In this sample, this clone is medium-sized. The gene calls are TRBV9 and TRBJ2-5; 7 bases line up with TRBD1. Germline V gives CDR1 SGDLS, CDR2 YYNGEE. CDR3 size: 12 residues. V shed 5 bases and J 5 bases; nucleotides not matched to a gene: 3. This CDR3 reads CASSDREETQYF. DNA of the CDR3: TGTGCCAGCAGTGACAGGGAGGAGACCCAGTACTTC. Together with reference TRBV9 and TRBJ2-5, the CDR3 gives the full variable domain: DSGVTQTPKHLITATGQRVTLRCSPRSGDLSVYWYQQSLDQGLQFLIQYYNGEERAKGNILERFSAQQFPDLHSELNLSSLELGDSALYFCASSDREETQYFGPGTRLLVL.

This rearrangement joins TRBV7-6 to TRBJ2-3, with 7 bases identical to TRBD1. Germline CDR1 reads SGHVS; CDR2 reads FNYEAQ. V was pared by 2 bases and J by 3 bases, with 5 bases of the junction left unmatched. This CDR3 is 15 amino acids long. Here the CDR3 DNA reads TGTGCCAGCAGCTTACCTCGACAGGGAACAGATACGCAGTATTTT. Its protein is CASSLPRQGTDTQYF.

The chain links TRBV6-1 to TRBJ2-7; D remains unclear. CDR1 MNHNS and CDR2 SASEGT come from the germline V gene. V was shortened by 8 bases and J by 0 bases, with 17 bases between the two germline ends. This CDR3 spans 15 amino acids. The DNA of the CDR3 is TGTGCCAGCTTGCTAGGCTCTAGTAGCTCCTACGAGCAGTACTTC. It translates to CASLLGSSSSYEQYF.

The rearrangement joins TRBV10-2 to TRBJ2-1; 8 nucleotides agree with TRBD2. Trimming took 4 bases from V and 8 from J; bases not matched to a gene: 16. This CDR3 has 17 residues. Germline CDR1 WSHSY, CDR2 SAAADI. In DNA, the CDR3 is TGCGCCAGCAGTGCCTCTTCCGGGGGGGCCCTTAGTCATGAGCAGTTCTTC. Protein product: CASSASSGGALSHEQFF.

This chain joins TRBV7-8 and TRBJ2-1; TRBD1 is a possible D gene (6 bases). The CDR3 has 16 amino acids. Germline lookup yields CDR1 SGHVS and CDR2 FQNEAQ. With 5 bases removed from V and 4 bases from J, the gap between germline ends came to 18 bases. CDR3 region: CASSQGWTADYNEQFF. The CDR3 nucleotides are TGTGCCAGCAGCCAAGGGTGGACAGCGGATTACAATGAGCAGTTCTTC.